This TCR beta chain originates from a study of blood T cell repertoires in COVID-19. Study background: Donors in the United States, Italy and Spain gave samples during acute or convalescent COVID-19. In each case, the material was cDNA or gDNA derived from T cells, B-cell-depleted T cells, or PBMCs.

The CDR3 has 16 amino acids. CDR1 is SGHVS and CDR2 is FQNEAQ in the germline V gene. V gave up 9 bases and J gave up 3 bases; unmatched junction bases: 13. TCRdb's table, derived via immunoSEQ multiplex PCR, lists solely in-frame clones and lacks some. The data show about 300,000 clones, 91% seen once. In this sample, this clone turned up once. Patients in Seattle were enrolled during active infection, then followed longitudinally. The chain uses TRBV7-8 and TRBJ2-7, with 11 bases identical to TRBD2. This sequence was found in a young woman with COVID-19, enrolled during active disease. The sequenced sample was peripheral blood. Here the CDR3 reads CASGGASGRFYYEQYF. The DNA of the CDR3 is TGTGCCAGTGGGGGGGCTAGCGGGAGGTTTTACTACGAGCAGTACTTC.